Sequencing of this T cell receptor (beta chain) was carried out in a study of T cell responses to AZD1222 COVID-19 vaccine. Between the trimmed V and J ends, which lost 5 bases and 0 bases, there was a span of 14 bases. CDR3 length: 17 amino acids. Germline lookup yields CDR1 MNHEY and CDR2 SMNVEV (reference sequence). Findings of the study overall: Possibly, clonal diversity was underestimated; donors were largely white British and included more females. Nearly half of the spike-specific TCRs reportedly recognize variant regions that carry no mutations.

Whether given at about 4 or about 12 weeks, second doses were pooled. On this clone: Its specificity is not known.

Clones were read by immunoSEQ multiplex PCR, and TCRdb kept only the in-frame ones, dropping some. The repertoire includes 75,000 to 95,000 clones, approximately 89% of them detected once, and approximately 5% sits in the top ten. The material was peripheral blood, obtained 28 days after the second AZD1222 dose. This chain links TRBV27 with TRBJ2-6, with D possibly TRBD1 on 6 matching bases. This TCR was sampled from an adult who received the AZD1222 COVID-19 vaccine. CDR3 sequence (DNA): TGTGCCAGCAGTACCAGGGGCCCCCTCTCTGGGGCCAACGTCCTGACTTTC. It translates to CASSTRGPLSGANVLTF.